A single sample is the source of the 32 T cell receptor beta chains below, sequenced in a study of blood T cells in healthy people across ages. A J-beta primer mix and a sample-barcoded 5' primer were used in a second PCR of roughly 6 to 11 cycles. TCRdb reprocessed the 5' RACE reads via MiXCR and lists one record per CDR3 protein. The profile shows about 1 million distinct CDR3 sequences, 40% to 50% of them singletons. Sequences were obtained from blood. Receptors originate from a woman aged 55-69 years in good health.

The table lists this clonotype with a few counts. The genes are TRBV11-2 and TRBJ2-4, with 7 nucleotides matching TRBD1. The CDR3 covers 13 residues. Trimming removed 4 bases from V and 8 bases from J; junction bases left unmatched: 5. The germline CDR1 and CDR2 sequences are SGHAT and FQNNGV. CDR3 protein: CASSYHRGDIQYF. CDR3 nucleotide sequence: TGTGCCAGCAGCTACCACAGGGGTGACATTCAGTACTTC.

The table lists this clonotype with many counts. This sequence joins TRBV29-1 and TRBJ2-3; 7 positions match TRBD2. Trimming took 4 bases from V and 5 from J; bases not matched to a gene: 6. Germline V gene data show CDR1 as SQVTM and CDR2 as ANQGSEA. The CDR3 sequence is 13 residues long. Here the CDR3 DNA reads TGCAGCGTTGTAATAGCGGGCAGAGATACGCAGTATTTT. This encodes CSVVIAGRDTQYF.

This rearrangement joins TRBV18 to TRBJ1-4, with TRBD1 matching 7 bases. Germline CDR1 KGHSH, CDR2 LQKENI. The CDR3 loop spans 14 amino acids. Trimming cost V 5 bases and J 4 bases; bases outside gene matches: 4. The CDR3 DNA follows: TGTGCCAGCTCAGCGGACAGGCTTAATGAAAAACTGTTTTTT. Protein product: CASSADRLNEKLFF.

This clonotype showed up just a few times. The rearrangement joins TRBV14 to TRBJ2-5; D not resolved. The CDR3 consists of 14 residues. Trimming pared 1 base from V and 4 bases from J, leaving 10 bases between. Germline CDR1 and CDR2: SGHDN and FVKESK. The CDR3 DNA is TGTGCCAGCAGCCAAGTCCAGGTGGGAGAGACCCAGTACTTC. Its translation: CASSQVQVGETQYF.

The chain uses TRBV25-1 and TRBJ2-5; 9 nucleotides line up with TRBD2. This CDR3 spans 15 amino acids. Germline V gene lookup returns CDR1 MGHDK and CDR2 SYGVNS. Trimming took 2 bases from V and 11 from J; bases not matched to a gene: 12. The CDR3: CASSEDLAGKVEQYF. CDR3 bases: TGTGCCAGCAGTGAAGATCTAGCGGGAAAGGTTGAGCAGTACTTC.

The chain couples TRBV9 to TRBJ2-5; 7 positions match TRBD1. The J call may be mistaken, given a closer DNA end match to TRBJ2-7. CDR1 is SGDLS, CDR2 YYNGEE, per germline. CDR3 length: 14 amino acids. CDR3: CASSLGVTGYEQYF. The CDR3 DNA follows: TGTGCCAGCAGCCTGGGTGTGACAGGGTACGAGCAGTACTTC.

The V gene is TRBV7-9, the J gene TRBJ2-5; TRBD2 is a possible D gene (6 bases). CDR3 length: 15 amino acids. The V gene's germline CDR1 is SEHNR and CDR2 FQNEAQ (reference sequence). V shed 3 bases and J shed 1 base, with 12 bases lying between them. The CDR3 loop is CASSFLPAGQETQYF. In DNA, the CDR3 is TGTGCCAGCAGCTTTCTTCCAGCGGGCCAAGAGACCCAGTACTTC.

The chain combines TRBV5-1 with TRBJ2-3, with TRBD2 matching 8 bases. Germline V CDR1 and CDR2: SGHRS, YFSETQ. Trimming cost V 5 bases and J 0 bases; bases outside gene matches: 8. The CDR3 length is 16 residues. CDR3 DNA: TGCGCCAGCAGTGTACAACTAGCGGCTAGCACAGATACGCAGTATTTT. This codes for CASSVQLAASTDTQYF.

This rearrangement joins TRBV4-2 to TRBJ1-5, with D hard to call. The CDR3 loop spans 13 amino acids. Trimming took 1 base from V and 7 from J, leaving 8 bases between them. Germline CDR1 LGHNA, CDR2 YNFKEQ. The CDR3 loop reads CASSQGQRQPQHF. The CDR3 DNA sequence: TGTGCCAGCAGCCAAGGTCAGAGGCAGCCCCAGCATTTT.

This clonotype was counted a few times. The chain couples TRBV29-1 to TRBJ2-1; 11 nucleotides agree with TRBD1. The junction had 8 bases not matched to a gene; V was cut back by 8 bases and J by 5 bases. This CDR3 is built from 14 residues. The germline CDR1 and CDR2 sequences are SQVTM and ANQGSEA. CDR3 protein: CSTRDRGWNNEQFF. The CDR3 region has the DNA TGCAGCACCCGGGACAGGGGGTGGAACAATGAGCAGTTCTTC.

This clonotype was observed a few times. V is TRBV20-1 and J is TRBJ1-2; D unresolved. There are 10 residues in the CDR3. From germline, CDR1 is DFQATT and CDR2 SNEGSKA (reference sequence). The CDR3 DNA is TGCAGCGTTCGGACCTATGGCTACACCTTC. The encoded protein is CSVRTYGYTF.

This chain links TRBV9 with TRBJ2-7; TRBD2 agrees at 7 bases. Looked up from germline, CDR1 is SGDLS and CDR2 is YYNGEE. J was trimmed by 7 bases and V by 4 bases; bases with no gene match: 14. The CDR3 length is 15 residues. The CDR3 DNA reads as TGTGCCAGCAGCCCAACGGAACTAGCGTACAATGAGCAGTACTTC. This sequence encodes CASSPTELAYNEQYF.

The V call is TRBV9, the J call TRBJ2-1; D remains unclear. Germline values: CDR1 SGDLS, CDR2 YYNGEE. The germline V and J ends were trimmed by 0 bases and 10 bases, with 17 bases remaining between them. This CDR3 contains 15 residues. The CDR3 loop reads CASSVAMIAQEEQFF. Here the CDR3 DNA reads TGTGCCAGCAGCGTAGCTATGATAGCCCAGGAGGAGCAGTTCTTC.

This clonotype was detected a few times. J is TRBJ2-1 and V is TRBV29-1; 7 nucleotides match TRBD2. J was trimmed by 5 bases and V by 0 bases; bases with no gene match: 10. Germline V lookup: CDR1 SQVTM, CDR2 ANQGSEA. The CDR3 consists of 16 residues. In DNA, the CDR3 is TGCAGCGTTGAAGATCTTTTACGGGAGGTGAACAATGAGCAGTTCTTC. Its protein is CSVEDLLREVNNEQFF.

This chain connects TRBV12-3 or TRBV12-4 to TRBJ2-6; D uncertain. Trimming shortened V by 4 bases and J by 0 bases, and 7 bases separated the two germline ends. The CDR3 is 15 residues long. The DNA of the CDR3 is TGTGCCAGCAGTTCAGGCATCTCTGGGGCCAACGTCCTGACTTTC. Translation gives CASSSGISGANVLTF.

This clonotype showed up just a few times. The V and J genes are TRBV20-1 and TRBJ2-1; no clear D gene. The ends were cut back, 4 bases at V and 0 bases at J, with 13 bases in the middle. The CDR3 sequence is 15 residues long. Germline loops: CDR1 DFQATT, CDR2 SNEGSKA (reference sequence). The CDR3 is CSAIPRKSSYNEQFF. The CDR3 coding sequence is TGCAGTGCTATCCCTAGAAAAAGCTCCTACAATGAGCAGTTCTTC.

The chain combines TRBV7-9 with TRBJ2-3; D is perhaps TRBD2 (5 bases). V was clipped by 5 bases and J by 4 bases, with 13 bases between them. Germline CDR1 and CDR2: SEHNR and FQNEAQ (reference sequence). CDR3 size: 14 residues. CDR3 sequence: CASSPGVFPDTQYF. CDR3 bases: TGTGCCAGCAGCCCCGGGGTATTCCCAGATACGCAGTATTTT. Variable domain in full (rest from reference TRBV7-9 and TRBJ2-3): DTGVSQNPRHKITKRGQNVTFRCDPISEHNRLYWYRQTLGQGPEFLTYFQNEAQLEKSRLLSDRFSAERPKGSFSTLEIQRTEQGDSAMYLCASSPGVFPDTQYFGPGTRLTVL.

The chain uses TRBV13 and TRBJ1-1; the match to TRBD1 covers 7 bases. CDR3 length: 15 residues. V lost 5 bases, J lost 4 bases, and 10 bases stayed unmatched. The germline gives CDR1 PRHDT, CDR2 FYEKMQ (reference sequence). This CDR3 reads CASSTRDSAFTEAFF. The CDR3 region has the DNA TGTGCCAGCAGCACCAGGGACAGCGCATTCACTGAAGCTTTCTTT.

The genes are TRBV27 and TRBJ2-1; D may be TRBD1 (7 bases). The V gene lost 4 bases and the J gene lost 9 bases, with 19 bases spanning the gap. The CDR3 length is 15 residues. Germline loops: CDR1 MNHEY, CDR2 SMNVEV (reference sequence). CDR3 bases: TGTGCCAGCAGTTCCCGGACAGGCTCGGGGGCTGAGCAGTTCTTC. Encoded protein: CASSSRTGSGAEQFF.

At least ten counts were recorded for this clonotype. CDR3 sequence (DNA): TGTGCCAGCAGCCAAGATTTGACTAGCGGCGAGCAGTACTTC. It is translated as CASSQDLTSGEQYF. J is TRBJ2-7 and V is TRBV4-2; 9 bases are shared with TRBD2. The CDR3 has 14 amino acids. V shed 0 bases and J 6 bases; nucleotides not matched to a gene: 3. The germline V gene has CDR1 LGHNA and CDR2 YNFKEQ.

This chain joins TRBV28 and TRBJ2-1; D is uncertain. The germline V and J ends were trimmed by 3 bases and 8 bases, with 8 bases remaining between them. CDR3 size: 12 residues. CDR1 and CDR2 (germline): MDHEN, SYDVKM. CDR3 sequence (DNA): TGTGCCAGCAGTTTCTTGGACGATGAGCAGTTCTTC. It translates to CASSFLDDEQFF.

This chain connects TRBV15 to TRBJ1-5; D possibly corresponds to TRBD1 (5 bases). The germline V gene encodes CDR1 LNHNV and CDR2 YYDKDF (reference sequence). This CDR3 contains 12 residues. V lost 1 base, J lost 7 bases, and 5 bases lay in between. The CDR3 nucleotides read TGTGCCACCAGCAGAGGACAGCAGCCCCAGCATTTT. It translates to CATSRGQQPQHF.

The V and J genes are TRBV27 and TRBJ1-5; D remains unclear. The CDR3 totals 14 residues. Germline V gives CDR1 MNHEY, CDR2 SMNVEV (reference sequence). The germline V and J ends were trimmed by 5 bases and 5 bases, with 13 bases remaining between them. The CDR3 loop is CASSGRVGYQPQHF. For the CDR3, the DNA is TGTGCCAGCAGTGGGAGGGTTGGGTATCAGCCCCAGCATTTT.

The rearrangement links TRBV9 to TRBJ1-5; D is unresolved. The CDR3 sequence is 12 residues long. CDR1 is SGDLS and CDR2 is YYNGEE in the germline V gene. V was pared by 4 bases and J by 3 bases, with 5 bases between. As DNA, the CDR3 is TGTGCCAGCAGCAGAGACAATCAGCCCCAGCATTTT. Its protein product is CASSRDNQPQHF.

This clonotype has a single count. The rearrangement links TRBV24-1 to TRBJ2-1, with TRBD2 identical over 10 bases. Germline V lookup: CDR1 KGHDR, CDR2 SFDVKD. After removal of 2 bases from V and 2 bases from J, the junction contained 2 bases not matched to a gene. This CDR3 has 16 residues. DNA of the CDR3: TGTGCCACCAGTGATTCCGGGACTAGCGCCTACAATGAGCAGTTCTTC. Protein: CATSDSGTSAYNEQFF.

This chain links TRBV7-2 with TRBJ2-7; a possible D gene is TRBD1 (6 bases). With 4 bases removed from V and 4 bases from J, the gap between germline ends came to 14 bases. The CDR3 totals 14 residues. Per germline, CDR1 SGHTA and CDR2 FQGNSA. The CDR3 reads CASSSGTSRYEQYF. For the CDR3, the DNA is TGTGCCAGCAGCTCAGGGACATCCCGGTACGAGCAGTACTTC.

V is TRBV30 and J is TRBJ1-1; D gene unclear. V was cut by 5 bases and J by 0 bases, with 10 bases left in between. This CDR3 spans 13 amino acids. CDR1 and CDR2 from the germline V gene are GTSNPN and SVGIG (reference sequence). In nucleotides, the CDR3 is TGTGCCTGGGGAGGAGTTATGAACACTGAAGCTTTCTTT. This encodes CAWGGVMNTEAFF.

This rearrangement joins TRBV3-1 to TRBJ2-2, with D unclear. CDR3 size: 16 residues. From germline, CDR1 is LGHDT and CDR2 YNNKEL (reference sequence). Trimming took 2 bases from V and 6 from J, leaving 16 bases between them. The CDR3 coding sequence is TGTGCCAGCAGCCAACGCGGTCCTGAGGTGGCCGGGGAGCTGTTTTTT. As protein: CASSQRGPEVAGELFF.

This clonotype was seen a handful of times. The genes are TRBV7-2 and TRBJ2-4, with D perhaps matching TRBD2 (5 bases). This CDR3 comprises 17 residues. The ends were cut back, 1 base at V and 3 bases at J, with 16 bases in the middle. CDR1 is SGHTA, CDR2 FQGNSA, per germline. The CDR3 protein is CASSLVSGKGNKNIQYF. CDR3 nucleotide sequence: TGTGCCAGCAGCTTAGTTTCGGGGAAGGGTAACAAAAACATTCAGTACTTC.

The CDR3 DNA reads as TGCGCCAGCACCCCCGCAGGGGGTGATGAGCAGTTCTTC. It is translated as CASTPAGGDEQFF. The rearrangement joins TRBV5-1 to TRBJ2-1; 7 bases agree with TRBD1. This CDR3 contains 13 residues. The germline V gene has CDR1 SGHRS and CDR2 YFSETQ. The V segment lost 6 bases and the J segment 8 bases; nucleotides outside the gene matches: 8. Using reference TRBV5-1 and TRBJ2-1 for the parts outside the CDR3, the full variable domain is KAGVTQTPRYLIKTRGQQVTLSCSPISGHRSVSWYQQTPGQGLQFLFEYFSETQRNKGNFPGRFSGRQFSNSRSEMNVSTLELGDSALYLCASTPAGGDEQFFGPGTRLTVL.

The chain employs TRBV6-1 and TRBJ2-1, with D possibly being TRBD2 (6 bases). The J call may be in error: the DNA end matches TRBJ2-7 better. CDR3 length equals 18 residues. The germline V gene has CDR1 MNHNS and CDR2 SASEGT. The CDR3 nucleotides are TGTGCCAGCAGTGAGGCTGAGCGGGCCATAACCTCCTACAATGAGCAGTACTTC. Its protein product is CASSEAERAITSYNEQYF.

V is TRBV10-3 and J is TRBJ2-5, with unresolved D. CDR3 length: 12 amino acids. Germline lookup yields CDR1 ENHRY and CDR2 SYGVKD. The V end was cut by 3 bases, the J end by 1 base, with 3 bases between. The CDR3 DNA follows: TGTGCCATCAGTGACATCCAAGAGACCCAGTACTTC. This translates into CAISDIQETQYF.